These 5 T cell receptor beta chains came from one sample sequenced in a study of CD8 T cells in ankylosing spondylitis. TCRdb independently ran MiXCR on the 5' RACE reads; one entry per CDR3 protein. The sample yields 250,000 to 350,000 distinct CDR3 sequences, 6.5% to 10% seen once. Antigens of these TCRs are unknown. Findings and limits, study-wide: A TCR beta motif made of several highly homologous variants seemed typical of ankylosing spondylitis blood.

The sample consisted of blood, either unsorted or a sorted T cell fraction (not recorded which). The source is a male donor with ankylosing spondylitis.

This chain connects TRBV11-1 to TRBJ2-7; TRBD1 aligns across 12 bases. Losses at the gene ends were 3 bases for V and 4 bases for J; bases not matched to a gene: 4. CDR1 and CDR2 from the germline V gene are SGHAT and FQDESV (reference sequence). This CDR3 contains 15 residues. DNA for the CDR3: TGTGCCAGCAGCTTGGGACAGGGGGCCGGATACGAGCAGTACTTC. Translating it yields CASSLGQGAGYEQYF.

The genes are TRBV11-1 and TRBJ2-1; D unclear. Between the trimmed V and J ends, which lost 5 bases and 4 bases, there was a span of 33 bases. Germline V gene lookup returns CDR1 SGHAT and CDR2 FQDESV (reference sequence). This CDR3 region has 21 residues. The CDR3 region has the DNA TGTGCCAGCAGCCGAACGCAACTAATTTACCGCTACACCTATATTTACAATGAGCAGTTCTTC. It is translated as CASSRTQLIYRYTYIYNEQFF.

As for this clonotype: This sequence may be a read error, since a much larger clone differs from it by one base. As DNA, the CDR3 is TGTGACACCGAACCGGGACAGACCTACGAGCAGTACTTC. This gives the protein CDTEPGQTYEQYF. V gene TRBV10-3 combines with J gene TRBJ2-7, with 7 positions matching TRBD1. CDR1 and CDR2 from the germline V gene are ENHRY and SYGVKD. There are 13 residues in the CDR3.

Only a few counts were recorded for this clonotype. The V call is TRBV14, the J call TRBJ1-2; tentative D call: TRBD1 (5 bases). Trimming shortened V by 1 base and J by 0 bases, and 9 bases separated the two germline ends. Per germline, CDR1 SGHDN and CDR2 FVKESK. This CDR3 is 15 amino acids long. The CDR3 loop is CASSQGDGSNYGYTF. DNA of the CDR3: TGTGCCAGCAGCCAAGGGGACGGATCTAACTATGGCTACACCTTC.

This clonotype was counted only a few times. The chain couples TRBV10-2 to TRBJ2-6, with D unclear. The CDR3 length is 14 residues. Between the trimmed V and J ends, which lost 4 bases and 1 base, there was a span of 5 bases. CDR1 WSHSY and CDR2 SAAADI come from the germline V gene. The CDR3 DNA is TGCGCCAGCAGTGGTGAATCTGGGGCCAACGTCCTGACTTTC. Its protein is CASSGESGANVLTF.